In its sample, the clone carrying this TCR beta chain was seen once. This sample was included in a study of blood T cell repertoires in COVID-19. The trim removed 3 bases at V and 0 bases at J, leaving 3 bases unmatched. The CDR3 runs 15 residues. Germline CDR1 DFQATT, CDR2 SNEGSKA (reference sequence). The protocol was immunoSEQ multiplex PCR, while the TCRdb copy is restricted to in-frame clones and leaves out a portion. The sample yields roughly 400,000 clones, approximately 90% seen once. This chain uses TRBV20-1 with TRBJ1-3; 9 nucleotides line up with TRBD1. This sequence was found in a woman between 40 and 50 years old who had been exposed to COVID-19. Material for sequencing was PBMCs or T cells enriched from blood (not recorded which). For the CDR3, the DNA is TGCAGTGCTAGTGACAGGGGGAGCTCTGGAAACACCATATATTTT. Protein product: CSASDRGSSGNTIYF.